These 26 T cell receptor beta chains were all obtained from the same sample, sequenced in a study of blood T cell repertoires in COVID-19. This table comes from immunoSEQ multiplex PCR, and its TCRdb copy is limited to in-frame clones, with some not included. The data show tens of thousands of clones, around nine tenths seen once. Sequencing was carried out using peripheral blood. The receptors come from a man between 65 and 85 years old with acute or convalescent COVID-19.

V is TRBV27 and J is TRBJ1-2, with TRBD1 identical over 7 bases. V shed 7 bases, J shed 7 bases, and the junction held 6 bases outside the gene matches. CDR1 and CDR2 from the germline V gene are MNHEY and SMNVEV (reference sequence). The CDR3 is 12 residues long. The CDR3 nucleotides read TGTGCCAGCAAGACAGGGTTTAGTGGCTACACCTTC. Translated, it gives CASKTGFSGYTF.

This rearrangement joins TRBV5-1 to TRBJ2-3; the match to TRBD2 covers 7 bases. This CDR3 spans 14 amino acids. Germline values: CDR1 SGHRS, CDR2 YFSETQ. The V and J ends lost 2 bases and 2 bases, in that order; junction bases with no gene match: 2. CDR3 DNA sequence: TGCGCCAGCAGCTTCCTAGCGGACACAGATACGCAGTATTTT. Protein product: CASSFLADTDTQYF.

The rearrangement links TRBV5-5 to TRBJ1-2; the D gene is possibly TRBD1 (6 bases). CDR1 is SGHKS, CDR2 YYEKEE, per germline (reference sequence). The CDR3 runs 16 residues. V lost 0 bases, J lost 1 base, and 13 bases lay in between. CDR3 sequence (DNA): TGTGCCAGCAGCTTGGCCTCAGGGGCAGTTAACTATGGCTACACCTTC. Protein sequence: CASSLASGAVNYGYTF.

As DNA, the CDR3 is TGTGCCAGCAGCCGGGGACAAACCAGCTCTGAAGCTTTCTTT. Translation: CASSRGQTSSEAFF. The chain combines TRBV6-5 with TRBJ1-1; D might be TRBD1 (6 bases). CDR3 length: 14 amino acids. The germline gives CDR1 MNHEY, CDR2 SVGAGI. The V gene lost 6 bases and the J gene lost 6 bases, with 17 bases spanning the gap.

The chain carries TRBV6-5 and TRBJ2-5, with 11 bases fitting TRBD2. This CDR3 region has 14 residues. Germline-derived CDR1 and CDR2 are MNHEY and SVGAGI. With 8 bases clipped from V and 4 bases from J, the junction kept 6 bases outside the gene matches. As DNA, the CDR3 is TGTGCCAGCTACCTTGGGACTAGCGGAGAGACCCAGTACTTC. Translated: CASYLGTSGETQYF.

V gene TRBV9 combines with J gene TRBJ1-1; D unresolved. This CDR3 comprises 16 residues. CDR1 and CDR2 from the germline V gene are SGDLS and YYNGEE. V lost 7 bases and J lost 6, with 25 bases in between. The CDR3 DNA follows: TGTGCCAGCTCAAGCGGTGGAGGCCCAAGAAATGCTGAAGCTTTCTTT. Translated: CASSSGGGPRNAEAFF.

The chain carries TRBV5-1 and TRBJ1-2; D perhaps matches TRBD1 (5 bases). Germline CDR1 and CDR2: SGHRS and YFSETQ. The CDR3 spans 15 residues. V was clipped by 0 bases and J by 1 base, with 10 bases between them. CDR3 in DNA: TGCGCCAGCAGCTTGGCTACGACAGTTAACTATGGCTACACCTTC. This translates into CASSLATTVNYGYTF.

CDR3 sequence (DNA): TGTGCCAGCAGTTACTCTGCCGGGAGTCGGCAGTATTTT. This encodes CASSYSAGSRQYF. The V call is TRBV6-6, the J call TRBJ2-3; weak D call: TRBD2 (6 bases). CDR1 and CDR2 (germline): MNHNY, SVGAGI (reference sequence). The V end was cut by 0 bases, the J end by 11 bases, with 12 bases between. This CDR3 has 13 amino acids.

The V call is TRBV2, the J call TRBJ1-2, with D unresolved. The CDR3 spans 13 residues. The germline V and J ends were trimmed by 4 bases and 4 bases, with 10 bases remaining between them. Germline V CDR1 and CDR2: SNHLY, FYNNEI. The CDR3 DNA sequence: TGTGCCAGCAGTGCCCAAATTTTCTATGGCTACACCTTC. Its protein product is CASSAQIFYGYTF.

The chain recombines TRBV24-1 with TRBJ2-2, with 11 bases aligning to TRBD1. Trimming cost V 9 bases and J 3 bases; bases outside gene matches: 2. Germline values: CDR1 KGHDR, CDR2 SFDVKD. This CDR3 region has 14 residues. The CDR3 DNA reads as TGTGCCACCGGGGACAGGGGGGACACCGGGGAGCTGTTTTTT. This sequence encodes CATGDRGDTGELFF.

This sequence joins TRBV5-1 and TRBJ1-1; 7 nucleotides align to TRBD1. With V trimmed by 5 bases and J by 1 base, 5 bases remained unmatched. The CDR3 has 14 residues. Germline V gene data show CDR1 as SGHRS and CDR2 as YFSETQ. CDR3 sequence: CASRSNRGNTEAFF. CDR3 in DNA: TGCGCCAGCAGATCGAACAGGGGGAACACTGAAGCTTTCTTT.

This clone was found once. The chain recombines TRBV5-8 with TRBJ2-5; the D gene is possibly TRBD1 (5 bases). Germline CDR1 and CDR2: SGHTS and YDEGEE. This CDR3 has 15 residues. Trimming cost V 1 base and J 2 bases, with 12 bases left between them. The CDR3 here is CASSLFTTAQETQYF. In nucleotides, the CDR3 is TGTGCCAGCAGCTTGTTTACGACAGCACAAGAGACCCAGTACTTC.

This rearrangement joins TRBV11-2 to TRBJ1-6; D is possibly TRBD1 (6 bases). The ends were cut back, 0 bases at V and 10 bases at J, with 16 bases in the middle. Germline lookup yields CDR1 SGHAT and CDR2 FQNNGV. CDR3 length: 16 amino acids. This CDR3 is CASSLDDVRGGSPLHF. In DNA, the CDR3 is TGTGCCAGCAGCTTAGATGACGTCAGGGGTGGCTCACCCCTCCACTTT. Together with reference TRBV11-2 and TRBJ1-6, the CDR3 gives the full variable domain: EAGVAQSPRYKIIEKRQSVAFWCNPISGHATLYWYQQILGQGPKLLIQFQNNGVVDDSQLPKDRFSAERLKGVDSTLKIQPAKLEDSAVYLCASSLDDVRGGSPLHFGNGTRLTVT.

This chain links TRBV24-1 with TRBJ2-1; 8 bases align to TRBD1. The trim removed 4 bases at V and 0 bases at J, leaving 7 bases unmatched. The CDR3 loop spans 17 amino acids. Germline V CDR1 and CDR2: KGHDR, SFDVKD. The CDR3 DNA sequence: TGTGCCACCAGTGACACTAGACAGGGGAGCTCCTACAATGAGCAGTTCTTC. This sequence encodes CATSDTRQGSSYNEQFF.

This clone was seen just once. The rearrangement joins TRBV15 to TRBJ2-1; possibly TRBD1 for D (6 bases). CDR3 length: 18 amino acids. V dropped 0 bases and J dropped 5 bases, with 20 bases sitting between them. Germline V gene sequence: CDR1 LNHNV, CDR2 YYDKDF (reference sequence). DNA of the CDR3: TGTGCCACCAGCAGAGATCAAGGGGGAGTACGGAAGAACAATGAGCAGTTCTTC. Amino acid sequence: CATSRDQGGVRKNNEQFF.

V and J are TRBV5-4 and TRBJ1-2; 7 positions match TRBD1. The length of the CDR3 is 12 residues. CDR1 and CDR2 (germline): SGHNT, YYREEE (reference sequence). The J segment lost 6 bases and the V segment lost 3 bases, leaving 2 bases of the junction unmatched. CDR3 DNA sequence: TGTGCCAGCAGCTGGGACAGTGATGGCTACACCTTC. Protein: CASSWDSDGYTF. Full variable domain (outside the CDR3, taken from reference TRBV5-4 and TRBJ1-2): ETGVTQSPTHLIKTRGQQVTLRCSSQSGHNTVSWYQQALGQGPQFIFQYYREEENGRGNFPPRFSGLQFPNYSSELNVNALELDDSALYLCASSWDSDGYTFGSGTRLTVV.

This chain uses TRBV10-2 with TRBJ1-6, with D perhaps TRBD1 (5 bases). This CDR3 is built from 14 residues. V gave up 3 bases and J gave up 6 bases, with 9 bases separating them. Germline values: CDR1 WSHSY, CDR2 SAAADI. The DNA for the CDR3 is TGCGCCAGCAGTGATCAGGGCCCTAATTCACCCCTCCACTTT. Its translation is CASSDQGPNSPLHF.

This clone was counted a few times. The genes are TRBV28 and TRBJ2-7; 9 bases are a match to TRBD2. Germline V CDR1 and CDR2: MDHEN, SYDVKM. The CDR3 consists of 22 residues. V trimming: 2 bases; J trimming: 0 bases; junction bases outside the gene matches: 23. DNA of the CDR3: TGTGCCAGCAGTTTAGTCACGGCCGGACTAGGGAGTACTAGCGGGTCCTCCTACGAGCAGTACTTC. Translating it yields CASSLVTAGLGSTSGSSYEQYF.

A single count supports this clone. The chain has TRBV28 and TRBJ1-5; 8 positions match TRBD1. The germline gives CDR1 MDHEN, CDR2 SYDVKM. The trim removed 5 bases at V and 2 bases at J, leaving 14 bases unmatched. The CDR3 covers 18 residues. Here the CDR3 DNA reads TGTGCCAGCAGTCTCACCGGGACAGGCACGATCGGCAATCAGCCCCAGCATTTT. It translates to CASSLTGTGTIGNQPQHF.

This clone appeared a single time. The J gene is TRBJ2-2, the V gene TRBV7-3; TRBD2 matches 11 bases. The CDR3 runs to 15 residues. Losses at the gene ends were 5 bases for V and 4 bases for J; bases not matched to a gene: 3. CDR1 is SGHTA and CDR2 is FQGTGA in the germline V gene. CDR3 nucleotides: TGTGCCAGCAGCCAAACTAGCGGGAGCACCGGGGAGCTGTTTTTT. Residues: CASSQTSGSTGELFF.

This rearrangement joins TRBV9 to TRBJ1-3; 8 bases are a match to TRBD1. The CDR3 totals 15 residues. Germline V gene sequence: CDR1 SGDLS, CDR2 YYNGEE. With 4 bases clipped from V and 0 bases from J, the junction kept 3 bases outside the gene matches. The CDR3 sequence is CASSPTGGSGNTIYF. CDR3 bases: TGTGCCAGCAGCCCTACAGGGGGCTCTGGAAACACCATATATTTT. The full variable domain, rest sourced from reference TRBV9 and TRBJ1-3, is DSGVTQTPKHLITATGQRVTLRCSPRSGDLSVYWYQQSLDQGLQFLIQYYNGEERAKGNILERFSAQQFPDLHSELNLSSLELGDSALYFCASSPTGGSGNTIYFGEGSWLTVV.

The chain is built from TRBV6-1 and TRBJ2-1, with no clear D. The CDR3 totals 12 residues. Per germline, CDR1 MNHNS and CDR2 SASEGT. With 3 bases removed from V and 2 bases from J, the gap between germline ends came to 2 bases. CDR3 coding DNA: TGTGCCAGCAGTGATACCTACAATGAGCAGTTCTTC. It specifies CASSDTYNEQFF.

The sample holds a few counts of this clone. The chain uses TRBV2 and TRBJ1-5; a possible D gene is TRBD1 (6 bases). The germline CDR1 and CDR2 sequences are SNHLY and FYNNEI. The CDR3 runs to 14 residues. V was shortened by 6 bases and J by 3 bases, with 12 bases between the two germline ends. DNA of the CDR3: TGTGCCAGCAGGGAACAGGGTCCCAATCAGCCCCAGCATTTT. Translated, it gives CASREQGPNQPQHF.

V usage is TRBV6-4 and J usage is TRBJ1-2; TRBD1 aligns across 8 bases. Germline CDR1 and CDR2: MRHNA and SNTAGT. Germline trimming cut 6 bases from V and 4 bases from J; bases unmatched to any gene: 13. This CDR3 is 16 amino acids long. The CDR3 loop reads CASSPDSPGGGYGYTF. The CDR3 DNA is TGTGCCAGCAGCCCCGATAGTCCAGGGGGCGGCTATGGCTACACCTTC.

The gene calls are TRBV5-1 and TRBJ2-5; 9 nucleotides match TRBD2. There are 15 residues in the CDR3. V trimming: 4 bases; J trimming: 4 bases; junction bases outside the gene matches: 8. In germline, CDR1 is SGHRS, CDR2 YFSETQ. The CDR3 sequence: CASSVPSGNGETQYF. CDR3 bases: TGCGCCAGCAGCGTCCCTAGCGGGAATGGAGAGACCCAGTACTTC.

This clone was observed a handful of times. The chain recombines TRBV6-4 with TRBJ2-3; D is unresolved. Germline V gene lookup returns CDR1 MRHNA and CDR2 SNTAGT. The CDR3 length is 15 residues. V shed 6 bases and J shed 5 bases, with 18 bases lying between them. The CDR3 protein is CASSPWLGAIDTQYF. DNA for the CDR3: TGTGCCAGCAGCCCCTGGCTAGGAGCGATAGATACGCAGTATTTT.